The 26 T cell receptor beta chains below were found in one sample sequenced in a study of T-cell memory formation after mild COVID-19. TCRdb fed the 5' RACE reads into MiXCR, producing one record per CDR3 protein. Among fewer than 450,000 distinct CDR3 sequences listed, roughly 20% were seen once. What was sequenced was PBMCs or a T cell subset sorted from them (not recorded which). Receptor source: an adult woman who had mild COVID-19 (a few samples of this study predate the infection). Cell type and time point are not known.

This clonotype was observed a handful of times. The rearrangement links TRBV24-1 to TRBJ2-5; no clear D. This CDR3 spans 16 amino acids. Germline loops: CDR1 KGHDR, CDR2 SFDVKD. Trimming shortened V by 5 bases and J by 1 base, and 16 bases separated the two germline ends. CDR3 nucleotide sequence: TGTGCCACCAGTGCCTCACCGACGACTTCCCAAGAGACCCAGTACTTC. It codes for CATSASPTTSQETQYF.

The J gene is TRBJ2-3, the V gene TRBV18; 7 bases agree with TRBD1. Germline V gene data show CDR1 as KGHSH and CDR2 as LQKENI. The CDR3 sequence is 14 residues long. Trimming took 2 bases from V and 12 from J; bases not matched to a gene: 11. CDR3: CASSPNPTGLPQYF. CDR3 bases: TGTGCCAGCTCACCAAACCCGACAGGGCTTCCACAGTATTTT. The full variable domain, in which reference TRBV18 and TRBJ2-3 provide the parts outside the CDR3, is NAGVMQNPRHLVRRRGQEARLRCSPMKGHSHVYWYRQLPEEGLKFMVYLQKENIIDESGMPKERFSAEFPKEGPSILRIQQVVRGDSAAYFCASSPNPTGLPQYFGPGTRLTVL.

The gene calls are TRBV7-9 and TRBJ1-6, with D possibly matching TRBD1 (5 bases). Trimming shortened V by 4 bases and J by 7 bases, and 14 bases separated the two germline ends. The CDR3 loop spans 15 amino acids. Per the germline V gene, CDR1 is SEHNR and CDR2 is FQNEAQ (reference sequence). The CDR3 protein is CASSYISGANSPLHF. The CDR3, as DNA: TGTGCCAGCAGCTACATTAGCGGGGCCAATTCACCCCTCCACTTT.

The chain combines TRBV5-1 with TRBJ2-7, with 7 bases identical to TRBD1. Germline lookup yields CDR1 SGHRS and CDR2 YFSETQ. The CDR3 contains 18 residues. V dropped 2 bases and J dropped 5; count of bases not matched to a gene: 19. The CDR3 sequence is CASSLRARQGIVNDEQYF. The CDR3 DNA is TGCGCCAGCAGCTTACGCGCTCGACAGGGAATCGTTAATGACGAGCAGTACTTC.

This clonotype was seen a few times. The gene calls are TRBV9 and TRBJ2-7, with 7 bases aligning to TRBD2. The germline V gene has CDR1 SGDLS and CDR2 YYNGEE. The CDR3 is 14 amino acids. Trimming at V came to 0 bases and at J to 4 bases, leaving 4 bases not matched to a gene. The CDR3 DNA reads as TGTGCCAGCAGCGTAGATCCTAGCGGATACGAGCAGTACTTC. It is translated as CASSVDPSGYEQYF.

This clonotype has more than one count but fewer than ten. This chain joins TRBV7-9 and TRBJ1-2; 8 positions agree with TRBD1. After removal of 4 bases from V and 7 bases from J, the junction contained 14 bases not matched to a gene. The CDR3 runs to 16 residues. Germline loops: CDR1 SEHNR, CDR2 FQNEAQ (reference sequence). The CDR3 nucleotides are TGTGCCAGCAGCTGGGCGCAGGGGGCAGGTGTGAGTGGCTACACCTTC. The encoded protein is CASSWAQGAGVSGYTF.

This clonotype came up a few times. This sequence joins TRBV7-8 and TRBJ2-7, with no clear D. CDR1 and CDR2 (germline): SGHVS, FQNEAQ. The V end lost 5 bases, the J end lost 1 base, and 9 bases lay between the germline ends. The CDR3 loop spans 13 amino acids. The CDR3 coding sequence is TGTGCCAGCAGCCCCCGGGCTTCCTACGAGCAGTACTTC. This translates into CASSPRASYEQYF.

The rearrangement links TRBV4-1 to TRBJ1-1; D call uncertain. The CDR3 is made up of 15 amino acids. CDR1 MGHRA and CDR2 YSYEKL come from the germline V gene. Between the trimmed V and J ends, which lost 4 bases and 2 bases, there was a span of 14 bases. This CDR3 reads CASSPSPKVNTEAFF. CDR3 sequence (DNA): TGCGCCAGCAGCCCCTCCCCGAAAGTCAACACTGAAGCTTTCTTT.

Ten or more counts support this clonotype. This rearrangement joins TRBV7-2 to TRBJ2-7; D call uncertain. The CDR3 spans 13 residues. Germline assignment: CDR1 SGHTA and CDR2 FQGNSA. Trimming cost V 2 bases and J 2 bases, with 7 bases left between them. DNA of the CDR3: TGTGCCAGCAGCTTAAACCCCGCCTACGAGCAGTACTTC. It translates to CASSLNPAYEQYF.

The chain has TRBV3-1 and TRBJ1-6, with a tentative D call TRBD1 (5 bases). The germline V gene encodes CDR1 LGHDT and CDR2 YNNKEL (reference sequence). Trimming removed 1 base from V and 6 bases from J, with 13 bases in between. The CDR3 sequence is 16 residues long. This chain's CDR3 is CASSQGSGGGNSPLHF. The CDR3 DNA is TGTGCCAGCAGCCAAGGTTCTGGGGGTGGTAATTCACCCCTCCACTTT.

This clonotype was picked up a small number of times. The chain is built from TRBV24-1 and TRBJ2-7; 11 bases fit TRBD2. Per the germline V gene, CDR1 is KGHDR and CDR2 is SFDVKD. This CDR3 contains 14 residues. Unmatched junction bases numbered 3, after V lost 3 bases and J lost 6 bases. The CDR3 is CATSDPSGRSEQYF. The DNA of the CDR3 is TGTGCCACCAGTGATCCTAGCGGGAGGTCCGAGCAGTACTTC.

This clonotype was picked up a small number of times. The chain employs TRBV5-1 and TRBJ2-2; the match to TRBD1 covers 7 bases. V was pared by 3 bases and J by 7 bases, with 6 bases of the junction left unmatched. CDR1 SGHRS and CDR2 YFSETQ come from the germline V gene. This CDR3 region has 14 residues. Here the CDR3 DNA reads TGCGCCAGCAGCTCCATAGGGGGCTTCGGGGAGCTGTTTTTT. It is translated as CASSSIGGFGELFF.

This clonotype turned up a few times. The V and J genes are TRBV12-3 or TRBV12-4 and TRBJ1-3, with 8 bases aligning to TRBD1. V lost 9 bases, J lost 10 bases, and 11 bases stayed unmatched. The CDR3 is made up of 13 amino acids. CDR3 in DNA: TGTGCCAGTCGACAGGGGCTAAGGGTGACCATATATTTT. Its translation: CASRQGLRVTIYF.

This chain uses TRBV7-6 with TRBJ2-2; tentative D call: TRBD1 (5 bases). With 8 bases removed from V and 0 bases from J, the gap between germline ends came to 10 bases. The germline gives CDR1 SGHVS, CDR2 FNYEAQ. There are 14 residues in the CDR3. The CDR3 is CASSDTPNTGELFF. CDR3 nucleotide sequence: TGTGCCAGCTCGGACACTCCGAACACCGGGGAGCTGTTTTTT.

The V call is TRBV29-1, the J call TRBJ2-1, with 8 bases matching TRBD2. This CDR3 spans 13 amino acids. Per germline, CDR1 SQVTM and CDR2 ANQGSEA. The J segment lost 3 bases and the V segment lost 7 bases, leaving 5 bases of the junction unmatched. CDR3 loop: CSAPGLVYNEQFF. For the CDR3, the DNA is TGCAGCGCCCCGGGACTAGTCTACAATGAGCAGTTCTTC.

This clonotype was detected a few times. The gene calls are TRBV20-1 and TRBJ1-1; D is unclear. V was pared by 6 bases and J by 1 base, with 12 bases between. Germline V gives CDR1 DFQATT, CDR2 SNEGSKA (reference sequence). CDR3 size: 13 residues. The chain's CDR3 is CSAPDPGNTEAFF. The CDR3 DNA is TGCAGTGCCCCGGACCCGGGGAACACTGAAGCTTTCTTT.

The sample holds many counts of this clonotype. The rearrangement uses TRBV7-3 and TRBJ1-1, with TRBD1 matching 9 bases. With V trimmed by 5 bases and J by 1 base, 2 bases remained unmatched. The CDR3 runs 14 residues. Germline assignment: CDR1 SGHTA and CDR2 FQGTGA. The CDR3 sequence is CASSRQGGNTEAFF. The CDR3 bases are TGTGCCAGCAGCCGACAGGGGGGGAACACTGAAGCTTTCTTT.

Only a few counts were recorded for this clonotype. The chain uses TRBV6-2 or TRBV6-3 and TRBJ1-5, with 10 bases matching TRBD1. Germline CDR1 reads MNHEY; CDR2 reads SVGEGT. The V and J ends lost 2 bases and 7 bases, in that order; junction bases with no gene match: 5. The CDR3 is 15 residues long. The chain's CDR3 is CASSYGTGVGQPQHF. CDR3 bases: TGTGCCAGCAGTTACGGGACAGGGGTTGGACAGCCCCAGCATTTT.

This clonotype was counted a few times. The chain's CDR3 is CASRSTGTYEQYF. CDR3 coding DNA: TGTGCCAGCAGATCGACAGGGACCTACGAGCAGTACTTC. The chain couples TRBV6-2 or TRBV6-3 to TRBJ2-7; 7 bases line up with TRBD1. From germline, CDR1 is MNHEY and CDR2 SVGEGT. The CDR3 has 13 residues. Trimming at V came to 6 bases and at J to 2 bases, leaving 4 bases not matched to a gene.

This chain links TRBV29-1 with TRBJ2-3, with no clear D. Trimming removed 4 bases at V and 1 base at J, with 24 bases between. CDR3 length: 18 amino acids. Germline assignment: CDR1 SQVTM and CDR2 ANQGSEA. The CDR3 DNA sequence: TGCAGCGTTGTGCTGTGGGGAACCGCGTGGGAAGGCACAGATACGCAGTATTTT. This encodes CSVVLWGTAWEGTDTQYF.

The chain recombines TRBV5-8 with TRBJ2-1; the match to TRBD1 covers 7 bases. V shed 0 bases, J shed 1 base, and the junction held 7 bases outside the gene matches. This CDR3 comprises 17 residues. The V gene's germline CDR1 is SGHTS and CDR2 YDEGEE. The CDR3, as DNA: TGTGCCAGCAGCTTGGCGTGGGACAGAAGTTCCTACAATGAGCAGTTCTTC. It specifies CASSLAWDRSSYNEQFF. Looking up the rest from reference TRBV5-8 and TRBJ2-1 gives the full variable domain: EAGVTQSPTHLIKTRGQQATLRCSPISGHTSVYWYQQALGLGLQFLLWYDEGEERNRGNFPPRFSGRQFPNYSSELNVNALELEDSALYLCASSLAWDRSSYNEQFFGPGTRLTVL.

The chain carries TRBV19 and TRBJ2-3; D gene uncertain. Germline assignment: CDR1 LNHDA and CDR2 SQIVND (reference sequence). Trimming pared 7 bases from V and 5 bases from J, leaving 19 bases between. The CDR3 runs 15 residues. CDR3 nucleotides: TGTGCCAGTACGACTGGACCCTCCGGAGAAGATACGCAGTATTTT. Translated, it gives CASTTGPSGEDTQYF. The full variable domain, its missing parts supplied by reference TRBV19 and TRBJ2-3, is DGGITQSPKYLFRKEGQNVTLSCEQNLNHDAMYWYRQDPGQGLRLIYYSQIVNDFQKGDIAEGYSVSREKKESFPLTVTSAQKNPTAFYLCASTTGPSGEDTQYFGPGTRLTVL.

The rearrangement uses TRBV30 and TRBJ2-4, with TRBD2 matching 7 bases. This CDR3 region has 17 residues. V lost 0 bases to trimming and J lost 1 base; unmatched junction nucleotides: 9. CDR1 is GTSNPN and CDR2 is SVGIG in the germline V gene (reference sequence). The CDR3 is CAWSVLAGVSAKNIQYF. The CDR3 DNA follows: TGTGCCTGGAGTGTACTGGCGGGGGTGTCTGCCAAAAACATTCAGTACTTC.

This clonotype was recorded many times. V is TRBV12-3 or TRBV12-4 and J is TRBJ2-5, with D hard to call. This CDR3 region has 14 residues. The V end was cut by 3 bases, the J end by 5 bases, with 13 bases between. CDR3 bases: TGTGCCAGCAGTTTTGGGCATTCTCAGGAGACCCAGTACTTC. The encoded protein is CASSFGHSQETQYF.

This clonotype was recorded a few times. The chain is built from TRBV24-1 and TRBJ2-3; D call uncertain. Trimming took off 2 bases at V and 0 bases at J, with 8 bases between the two ends. This CDR3 has 15 residues. CDR1 is KGHDR and CDR2 is SFDVKD in the germline V gene. The CDR3 DNA reads TGTGCCACCAGTGATTCCACCCCTAGCACAGATACGCAGTATTTT. Its protein is CATSDSTPSTDTQYF.

This clonotype was observed many times. The chain combines TRBV5-1 with TRBJ2-2, with TRBD2 as a possible D gene (6 bases). Per germline, CDR1 SGHRS and CDR2 YFSETQ. This CDR3 contains 15 residues. V was trimmed by 1 base and J by 6 bases, leaving 13 bases between them. CDR3 amino acids: CASSLIAGKAGELFF. DNA of the CDR3: TGCGCCAGCAGCTTGATCGCGGGGAAGGCCGGGGAGCTGTTTTTT. Based on the CDR3 plus reference TRBV5-1 and TRBJ2-2, the full variable domain is KAGVTQTPRYLIKTRGQQVTLSCSPISGHRSVSWYQQTPGQGLQFLFEYFSETQRNKGNFPGRFSGRQFSNSRSEMNVSTLELGDSALYLCASSLIAGKAGELFFGEGSRLTVL.